Below are 18 T cell receptor beta chains sequenced from a single sample in a study of human T cells and chemical hapten exposure. TCRdb re-derived calls from the RACE reads in MiXCR, one entry per CDR3 protein. The top ten hold 2% to 3% of the sample, which has under 400,000 distinct CDR3 sequences, 5.1% seen once. As for time point: pre-sensitization, week 0. The treatment denotes: therapeutic diphenylcyclopropenone sensitization with weekly scalp DPC. The specimen comprised whole blood, sampled in connection with sensitization to the hapten diphenylcyclopropenone (DPC). The receptors stem from a woman in her 50s with alopecia areata. Some clones in this sample may be carry-over from other donors' samples.

The chain carries TRBV3-1 and TRBJ2-2; 10 bases agree with TRBD2. CDR1 and CDR2 from the germline V gene are LGHDT and YNNKEL (reference sequence). The ends lost 1 base at V and 5 bases at J; junction bases unmatched: 10. The CDR3 runs 18 residues. This CDR3 is CASSQGTASGSRTGELFF. In DNA form, the CDR3 reads TGTGCCAGCAGCCAAGGCACGGCTAGCGGGAGTCGGACCGGGGAGCTGTTTTTT.

This rearrangement joins TRBV3-1 to TRBJ1-1; D perhaps matches TRBD1 (6 bases). CDR1 LGHDT and CDR2 YNNKEL come from the germline V gene (reference sequence). The V gene lost 1 base and the J gene lost 7 bases, with 10 bases spanning the gap. The CDR3 is 13 residues long. The CDR3 reads CASSQVTGIEAFF. The CDR3 region has the DNA TGTGCCAGCAGCCAAGTCACAGGGATTGAAGCTTTCTTT.

The rearrangement uses TRBV7-9 and TRBJ1-1, with 10 bases matching TRBD1. This CDR3 has 15 residues. J was trimmed by 4 bases and V by 5 bases; bases with no gene match: 7. Germline CDR1 SEHNR, CDR2 FQNEAQ (reference sequence). The CDR3 DNA follows: TGTGCCAGCAGCACCGGGACAGGGGATGGCACTGAAGCTTTCTTT. It specifies CASSTGTGDGTEAFF.

The sample holds many counts of this clonotype. The rearrangement links TRBV5-5 to TRBJ2-5; a weak D match, TRBD1 (6 bases). The V gene's germline CDR1 is SGHKS and CDR2 YYEKEE (reference sequence). CDR3 length equals 14 residues. With 2 bases removed from V and 5 bases from J, the gap between germline ends came to 13 bases. The CDR3 here is CASSLMTGDETQYF. The CDR3 bases are TGTGCCAGCAGCTTAATGACAGGCGACGAGACCCAGTACTTC.

Many counts were recorded for this clonotype. The V and J genes are TRBV12-3 or TRBV12-4 and TRBJ2-7, with D perhaps matching TRBD1 (6 bases). The V end was cut by 4 bases, the J end by 6 bases, with 16 bases between. There are 14 residues in the CDR3. In DNA, the CDR3 is TGTGCCAGCAGTTCCGGACAGCGACTGCTCGAGCAGTACTTC. Amino acid sequence: CASSSGQRLLEQYF.

This clonotype came up a few times. The gene calls are TRBV7-2 and TRBJ1-2; D remains unclear. Trimming removed 8 bases at V and 8 bases at J, with 21 bases between. Germline V CDR1 and CDR2: SGHTA, FQGNSA. The CDR3 runs 14 residues. The CDR3 reads CASSPGRVLEGYTF. CDR3 nucleotides: TGTGCCAGCTCGCCCGGGAGGGTTTTGGAGGGCTACACCTTC.

This chain connects TRBV12-3 or TRBV12-4 to TRBJ1-5; D gene unclear. The CDR3 contains 15 residues. Trimming took 5 bases from V and 5 from J, leaving 16 bases between them. CDR3: CASSKSMQDDQPQHF. CDR3 coding DNA: TGTGCCAGCAGTAAAAGTATGCAGGACGATCAGCCCCAGCATTTT.

In this sample, this clonotype turned up many times. The rearrangement joins TRBV12-3 or TRBV12-4 to TRBJ1-1; D unresolved. The CDR3 loop spans 11 amino acids. V was clipped by 3 bases and J by 9 bases, with 8 bases between them. In nucleotides, the CDR3 is TGTGCCAGCAGTTTTGTCCGCCAAGCTTTCTTT. Its protein product is CASSFVRQAFF.

There are a few counts of this clonotype. This chain connects TRBV7-2 to TRBJ2-7; 8 bases map to TRBD2. V lost 3 bases, J lost 2 bases, and 3 bases stayed unmatched. The CDR3 has 14 amino acids. CDR1 and CDR2 (germline): SGHTA, FQGNSA. The CDR3 coding sequence is TGTGCCAGCAGCTTTACAGCGGGAGCCTACGAGCAGTACTTC. Translation: CASSFTAGAYEQYF.

The table lists this clonotype with many counts. The chain uses TRBV5-1 and TRBJ2-5, with 8 positions matching TRBD2. From germline, CDR1 is SGHRS and CDR2 YFSETQ. Trimming took 5 bases from V and 4 from J; bases not matched to a gene: 10. The CDR3 runs 15 residues. The CDR3 region has the DNA TGCGCCAGCAGTAATTTAGGGACTAGGGGAGAGACCCAGTACTTC. This encodes CASSNLGTRGETQYF.

The CDR3 here is CASSLSIGDGSNYGYTF. For the CDR3, the DNA is TGCGCCAGCAGCCTGTCCATAGGGGATGGATCTAACTATGGCTACACCTTC. The chain recombines TRBV4-1 with TRBJ1-2, with D maybe TRBD1 (5 bases). The CDR3 covers 17 residues. CDR1 is MGHRA and CDR2 is YSYEKL in the germline V gene. The ends were cut back, 4 bases at V and 0 bases at J, with 18 bases in the middle.

In its sample, this clonotype was seen many times. The rearrangement links TRBV29-1 to TRBJ2-2; tentatively, D is TRBD1 (6 bases). The CDR3 extends over 16 amino acids. Germline CDR1 is SQVTM and CDR2 is ANQGSEA. The V end was cut by 2 bases, the J end by 5 bases, with 18 bases between. CDR3 protein: CSVEIPRGLPTGELFF. The CDR3 DNA is TGCAGCGTTGAAATACCCAGGGGTCTACCAACCGGGGAGCTGTTTTTT.

The chain carries TRBV5-4 and TRBJ1-1; D unclear. V was cut by 4 bases and J by 1 base, with 17 bases left in between. The CDR3 is made up of 16 amino acids. CDR1 is SGHNT, CDR2 YYREEE, per germline (reference sequence). CDR3 sequence: CASSPRTGSRNTEAFF. Written as DNA, the CDR3 is TGTGCCAGCAGCCCACGCACGGGGTCGAGGAACACTGAAGCTTTCTTT.

This clonotype was recorded many times. The rearrangement links TRBV5-6 to TRBJ1-1; 9 nucleotides agree with TRBD1. With V trimmed by 0 bases and J by 5 bases, 8 bases remained unmatched. The V gene's germline CDR1 is SGHDT and CDR2 YYEEEE. This CDR3 has 16 residues. The CDR3 nucleotides are TGTGCCAGCAGCTTGGCCCTTGGGACAGGGCGAACTGAAGCTTTCTTT. The encoded protein is CASSLALGTGRTEAFF. Variable domain in full (rest from reference TRBV5-6 and TRBJ1-1): DAGVTQSPTHLIKTRGQQVTLRCSPKSGHDTVSWYQQALGQGPQFIFQYYEEEERQRGNFPDRFSGHQFPNYSSELNVNALLLGDSALYLCASSLALGTGRTEAFFGQGTRLTVV.

The rearrangement joins TRBV20-1 to TRBJ1-6; no clear D gene. The germline V gene has CDR1 DFQATT and CDR2 SNEGSKA (reference sequence). CDR3 length: 15 amino acids. The V end was cut by 8 bases, the J end by 3 bases, with 17 bases between. CDR3 in DNA: TGCAGTCCGAGAACAGTGGGCGACTATAATTCACCCCTCCACTTT. This sequence encodes CSPRTVGDYNSPLHF.

At least ten counts were recorded for this clonotype. The chain has TRBV5-1 and TRBJ2-7; D gene ambiguous. This CDR3 region has 16 residues. Germline assignment: CDR1 SGHRS and CDR2 YFSETQ. Trimming shortened V by 0 bases and J by 5 bases, and 18 bases separated the two germline ends. CDR3 loop: CASSLGRSVTTDEQYF. The CDR3 DNA is TGCGCCAGCAGCTTGGGTCGCAGTGTCACGACGGACGAGCAGTACTTC.

This chain links TRBV6-2 or TRBV6-3 with TRBJ2-1; D is unclear. This CDR3 is 17 amino acids long. The germline CDR1 and CDR2 sequences are MNHEY and SVGEGT. V shed 0 bases and J shed 6 bases, with 18 bases lying between them. The CDR3 nucleotides read TGTGCCAGCAGTTACTCGGCTCGGGTAGGAGTCGGCAATGAGCAGTTCTTC. As protein: CASSYSARVGVGNEQFF.

In its sample, this clonotype was seen many times. The genes are TRBV6-5 and TRBJ2-3, with 9 bases identical to TRBD1. Trimming took 6 bases from V and 0 from J; bases not matched to a gene: 7. This CDR3 contains 16 residues. Germline lookup yields CDR1 MNHEY and CDR2 SVGAGI. The CDR3 coding sequence is TGTGCCAGCAGCCGTACAGGGGGCTTTAGCACAGATACGCAGTATTTT. As protein: CASSRTGGFSTDTQYF.